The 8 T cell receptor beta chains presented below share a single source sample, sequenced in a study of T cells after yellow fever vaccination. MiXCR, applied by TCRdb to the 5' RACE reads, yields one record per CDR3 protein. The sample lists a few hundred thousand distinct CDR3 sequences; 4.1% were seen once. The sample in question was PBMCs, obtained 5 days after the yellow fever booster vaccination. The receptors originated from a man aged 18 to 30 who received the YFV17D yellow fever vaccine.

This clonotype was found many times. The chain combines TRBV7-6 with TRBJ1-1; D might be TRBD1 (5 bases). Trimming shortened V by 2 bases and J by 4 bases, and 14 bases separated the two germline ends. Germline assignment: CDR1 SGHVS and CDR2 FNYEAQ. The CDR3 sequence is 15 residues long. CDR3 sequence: CASSLSGGWATEAFF. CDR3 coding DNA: TGTGCCAGCAGCTTATCGGGGGGTTGGGCCACTGAAGCTTTCTTT.

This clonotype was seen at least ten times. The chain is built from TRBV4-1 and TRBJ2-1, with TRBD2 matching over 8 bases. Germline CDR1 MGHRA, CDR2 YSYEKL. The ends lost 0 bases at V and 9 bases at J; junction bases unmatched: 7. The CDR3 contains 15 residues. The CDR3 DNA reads TGCGCCAGCAGCCAAGATTCCGGGGGGGCCGGTGAGCAGTTCTTC. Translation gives CASSQDSGGAGEQFF.

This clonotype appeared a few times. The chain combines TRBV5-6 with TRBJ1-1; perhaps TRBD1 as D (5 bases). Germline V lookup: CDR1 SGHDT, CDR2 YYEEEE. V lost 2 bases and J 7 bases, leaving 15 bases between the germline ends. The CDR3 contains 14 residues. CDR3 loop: CASSFGNRDGEAFF. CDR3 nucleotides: TGTGCCAGCAGCTTCGGGAACCGGGACGGTGAAGCTTTCTTT.

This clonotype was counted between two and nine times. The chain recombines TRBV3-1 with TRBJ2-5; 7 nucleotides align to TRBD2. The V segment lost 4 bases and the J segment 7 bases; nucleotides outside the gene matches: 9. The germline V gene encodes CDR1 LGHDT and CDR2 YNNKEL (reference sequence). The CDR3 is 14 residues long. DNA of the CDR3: TGTGCCAGCAGCCTTGAGGCGGGGGATAGGACCCAGTACTTC. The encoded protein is CASSLEAGDRTQYF.

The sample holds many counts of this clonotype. The CDR3, as DNA: TGTGCCACCAGCAGAGAGGCGGGACTAGCAGTCGACACCGGGGAGCTGTTTTTT. Its translation is CATSREAGLAVDTGELFF. The V call is TRBV15, the J call TRBJ2-2; 9 bases fit TRBD2. CDR3 size: 18 residues. After removal of 0 bases from V and 3 bases from J, the junction contained 8 bases not matched to a gene. Germline CDR1 is LNHNV and CDR2 is YYDKDF (reference sequence).

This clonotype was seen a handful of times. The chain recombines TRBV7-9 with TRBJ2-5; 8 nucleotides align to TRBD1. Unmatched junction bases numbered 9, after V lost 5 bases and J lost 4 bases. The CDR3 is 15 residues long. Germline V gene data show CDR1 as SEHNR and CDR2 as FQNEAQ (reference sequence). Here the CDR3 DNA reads TGTGCCAGCAGCGCCGGACAGGGAGAGGGAGAGACCCAGTACTTC. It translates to CASSAGQGEGETQYF.

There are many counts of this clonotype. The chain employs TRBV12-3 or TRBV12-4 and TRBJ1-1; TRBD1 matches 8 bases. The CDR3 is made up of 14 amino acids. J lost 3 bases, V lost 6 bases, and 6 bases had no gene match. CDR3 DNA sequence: TGTGCCAGCAGGGGACAGGCCAGACACACTGAAGCTTTCTTT. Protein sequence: CASRGQARHTEAFF.

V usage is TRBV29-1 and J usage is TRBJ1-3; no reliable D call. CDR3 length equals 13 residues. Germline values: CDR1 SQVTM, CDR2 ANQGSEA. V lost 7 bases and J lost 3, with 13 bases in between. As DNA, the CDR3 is TGCAGCGCGTATGAGGGTAGTGGAAACACCATATATTTT. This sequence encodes CSAYEGSGNTIYF.